The rows below give T cell receptor beta chains drawn from one sample of a study of CXCR3-negative and CXCR3-positive naive CD8 T cells. Reprocessing the 5' RACE reads, TCRdb reports a single entry for every CDR3 protein and omits DNA. Its listing shows some 130,000 distinct CDR3 sequences. Sequenced input: naive CXCR3+ CD8+ T cells from blood. These receptors came from a human donor in good health. Some clones in this sample may be carry-over from other donors' samples. Both conserved end residues are part of each CDR3. The order of the fields is J gene, V gene, CDR3 length, CDR3 protein.

J gene: TRBJ2-3; V gene: TRBV28; CDR3 length: 15; CDR3 protein: CASSDIKRETDTQYF
J gene: TRBJ2-7; V gene: TRBV12-3/TRBV12-4; CDR3 length: 17; CDR3 protein: CASSQSRDRVITYEQYF
J gene: TRBJ2-1; V gene: TRBV6-5; CDR3 length: 13; CDR3 protein: CASSYSEQGPKFF
J gene: TRBJ1-2; V gene: TRBV7-9; CDR3 length: 13; CDR3 protein: CASSLGGAYGYTF
J gene: TRBJ1-2; V gene: TRBV28; CDR3 length: 16; CDR3 protein: CASSFLPQGDNYGYTF
J gene: TRBJ2-6; V gene: TRBV15; CDR3 length: 15; CDR3 protein: CATSSTPSGANVLTF
J gene: TRBJ2-3; V gene: TRBV29-1; CDR3 length: 14; CDR3 protein: CSVRINQGPDTQYF
J gene: TRBJ2-7; V gene: TRBV20-1; CDR3 length: 15; CDR3 protein: CSARDLAGIPYEQYF
J gene: TRBJ2-7; V gene: TRBV7-9; CDR3 length: 16; CDR3 protein: CASSTTTTGTGLEQYF
J gene: TRBJ2-1; V gene: TRBV4-1; CDR3 length: 14; CDR3 protein: CASSREVGDNEQFF
J gene: TRBJ1-1; V gene: TRBV12-3/TRBV12-4; CDR3 length: 14; CDR3 protein: CASSLFGGNTEAFF
J gene: TRBJ2-5; V gene: TRBV7-2; CDR3 length: 15; CDR3 protein: CASSPGTTTKETQYF
J gene: TRBJ2-2; V gene: TRBV6-5; CDR3 length: 13; CDR3 protein: CASSYSRTGELFF
J gene: TRBJ1-2; V gene: TRBV12-3/TRBV12-4; CDR3 length: 13; CDR3 protein: CASSPPGQDGYTF
J gene: TRBJ2-7; V gene: TRBV29-1; CDR3 length: 13; CDR3 protein: CSVDGQSSYEQYF
J gene: TRBJ2-5; V gene: TRBV9; CDR3 length: 17; CDR3 protein: CASSVHWGASIGETQYF
J gene: TRBJ2-5; V gene: TRBV14; CDR3 length: 13; CDR3 protein: CASSRDSEATQYF
J gene: TRBJ2-5; V gene: TRBV7-8; CDR3 length: 15; CDR3 protein: CASSFGSGYQETQYF
J gene: TRBJ1-1; V gene: TRBV20-1; CDR3 length: 15; CDR3 protein: CSARGGRVGYTEAFF
J gene: TRBJ2-3; V gene: TRBV7-9; CDR3 length: 15; CDR3 protein: CASSSDFDSTDTQYF
J gene: TRBJ2-7; V gene: TRBV10-3; CDR3 length: 14; CDR3 protein: CAISVKGRDYEQYF
J gene: TRBJ1-2; V gene: TRBV9; CDR3 length: 16; CDR3 protein: CASSVAWDPRSYGYTF
J gene: TRBJ1-1; V gene: TRBV9; CDR3 length: 15; CDR3 protein: CASSYGGGLRAEAFF
J gene: TRBJ2-1; V gene: TRBV5-1; CDR3 length: 13; CDR3 protein: CASSLTTYNEQFF
J gene: TRBJ2-7; V gene: TRBV25-1; CDR3 length: 14; CDR3 protein: CASSSTGQHYEQYF
J gene: TRBJ2-7; V gene: TRBV20-1; CDR3 length: 13; CDR3 protein: CSARDTGRYEQYF
J gene: TRBJ2-3; V gene: TRBV29-1; CDR3 length: 15; CDR3 protein: CSGLLLEQGTDTQYF
J gene: TRBJ2-7; V gene: TRBV3-1; CDR3 length: 14; CDR3 protein: CASSQDRKGYEQYF